A selection of T cell receptor beta chains follows, all from one sample in a study of T-cell reconstitution after alpha-beta-depleted transplantation in children. TCRdb reprocessed the PCR reads via MiXCR and lists one record per CDR3 protein. The data show roughly 610,000 distinct CDR3 sequences, roughly a tenth seen once. This specimen consisted of PBMCs from the stem cell graft donor, obtained from the stem cell graft. The receptors come from a human donor who donated a stem cell graft to a child with acute myeloid leukemia. CDR3s leave out the opening cysteine and the closing phenylalanine or tryptophan. Fields, in order: V gene, CDR3 protein.

TRBV2	ANSRDRNTEAF
TRBV9	ASSVVTRGDMTQY
TRBV7-9	ASSYYQGAGANVLT
TRBV25-1	ASSELVGNEQF
TRBV27	ASSFLQGGYGYT
TRBV20-1	SARREVSSYNEQF
TRBV7-2	ASSAQGTPEEEAF
TRBV14	ASKMTSGSYEQY
TRBV4-3	ASSQDGRTSYEQY
TRBV20-1	SALTGGFYGYT
TRBV4-3	ASSQDRPYIDNEQF
TRBV6-1	ASRPGQFYEKLF
TRBV6-1	ASLPPRGPNTEAF
TRBV20-1	SAAYRATEGLGYGYT
TRBV7-2	ASSRAGGFTGELF
TRBV6-5	ASSSTGTEYGYT
TRBV24-1	ATSDDGLAGWVDEQF
TRBV5-8	ASSLKILNTGELF
TRBV25-1	ASSESLTGSYEQY
TRBV3-1	ASSQGPTGLAGGYEQY
TRBV20-1	SARDFRSYEQY
TRBV29-1	SVDLPGGTDTQY
TRBV12-3/TRBV12-4	ASSLSSGSSYEQY
TRBV6-1	ASRPSGSGANVLT
TRBV5-1	ASSLKLPKETQY
TRBV3-1	ASSLTGRQETQY
TRBV20-1	SAQEGGTQY
TRBV6-2/TRBV6-3	ASRRDNEQF
TRBV5-1	ASSPPGLGTGEQF
TRBV7-2	ASSSTVGGGRETQY
TRBV7-8	ASSLEGRQGARRNTIY
TRBV7-6	ASSSWVGLEDTQY
TRBV4-2	ASSNSKFGTDTQY
TRBV6-5	ASSSRSLGAGTEAF
TRBV27	ASRPGGTRLAQY
TRBV24-1	ATSDNGFYEQY
TRBV12-3/TRBV12-4	ASSSPLGSNYGYT
TRBV20-1	SARVWGPNTEAF
TRBV14	ASNVIRPTNTGELF
TRBV6-5	ASWFFSANFNGELF
TRBV12-3/TRBV12-4	ASSFQRDQPQH
TRBV5-1	ASSLDGEVSTDTQY
TRBV3-1	ASKEEGVFTGELF
TRBV3-1	ASSLTDLFEQF
TRBV20-1	SARVQGRSRGDTQY
TRBV11-1	ASSPPGTEKSGANVLT
TRBV7-9	ASSKVSGRPNSPLH
TRBV7-6	ASSLGQSTGELF
TRBV4-2	ASSQELGGALEAF
TRBV15	ATSRDRIPINEQF
TRBV3-1	ASSQGGLAADTQY
TRBV5-1	ASSLAGAVMNTEAF
TRBV29-1	SVDGAPGNTIY
TRBV29-1	SVPGQGAGSPLH
TRBV4-2	ASSQERTSYEQY
TRBV5-1	ASGGGIYNEQF
TRBV20-1	SARVPSTGANVLT